A selection of T cell receptor beta chains follows, all from one sample in a study of beta chain features in type 1 diabetes. Data came from immunoSEQ multiplex PCR; TCRdb stores just in-frame clones and leaves some out. The data hold roughly 150,000 clones, with 7.8% observed a single time. Source material: central memory CD4+ T cells from blood. The receptors were sampled from a middle-aged woman with type 1 diabetes. The CDR3 runs from the conserved cysteine through the conserved F or W. Each record gives: V gene, clone size, CDR3 protein. Where a row states a size, it is once, few, many or the class of an expanded clone; other rows omit it.

TRBV28 many CASSSGGAPDTQYF
TRBV9 few CASSVGGVTQETQYF
TRBV11-3 - CASSFSGGRTIEQFF
TRBV18 - CASLQTESSNNYGYTF
TRBV19 - CASSRSQGEYEQYF
TRBV30 - CAWTVQSLNTEAFF
TRBV29-1 few CSVDDTSGRGQFF
TRBV5-8 - CASTLGQNNQPQHF
TRBV25-1 - CASATVSGANVLTF
TRBV5-6 few CASSLTETEAFF
TRBV7-2 - CASSLDQQSRNTIYF
TRBV6-1 few CASMIDNLNQPQHF
TRBV27 - CASSLSYQGGETQYF
TRBV11-2 - CASSRDRGSTGELFF
TRBV29-1 - CSVSGISGNTIYF
TRBV29-1 - CSGGGTAYGYTF
TRBV5-4 few CASSLDSGRGREQFF
TRBV2 - CASLQMNTEAFF
TRBV5-1 many CASSLEQTSNSPLHF
TRBV5-6 - CASRSRDKGQPQHF
TRBV5-1 - CASSSRQGANTEAFF
TRBV9 - CASSVVGSFINEQFF
TRBV29-1 - CSVEEMSGDGYTF
TRBV5-4 few CASSLVTSGNLHNEQFF
TRBV20-1 - CSAPRNTEAFF
TRBV5-6 - CASSLTRDRGKETQYF
TRBV30 - CAWSLTRGQFF
TRBV27 few CAASPLGQGTYGYTF
TRBV14 - CASSQYRGNEQFF
TRBV7-9 - CASSRSSAQGSEAFF
TRBV7-7 - CASSPRGDSGGTDTQYF
TRBV9 - CASSVGQASGNTIYF
TRBV2 few CASSEAAGQLYGYTF
TRBV7-2 - CASSLSSGRLAETQYF
TRBV30 few CAGTGSSYEQYF